These 19 T cell receptor beta chains were sequenced from one sample in a study of Graves' ophthalmopathy and Graves' hyperthyroidism. RNA transcripts were the template, and TCR beta CDR3 regions were amplified from them. HTBI primers served in a first-round RT-PCR, which a second-round multiplex PCR followed. MiXCR was run by TCRdb on the multiplex PCR reads, yielding one entry per CDR3 protein. The sample yields some 380,000 distinct CDR3 sequences, 15% seen once. Sequenced: peripheral blood. The receptors were sampled from a woman in her late teens or twenties with stable Graves' hyperthyroidism.

This rearrangement joins TRBV6-2 or TRBV6-3 to TRBJ2-5; no definite D call. This CDR3 contains 15 residues. Germline CDR1 reads MNHEY; CDR2 reads SVGEGT. With 5 bases removed from V and 0 bases from J, the gap between germline ends came to 13 bases. This chain's CDR3 is CASSRHTTDQETQYF. Here the CDR3 DNA reads TGTGCCAGCAGTCGGCACACCACGGACCAAGAGACCCAGTACTTC.

V gene TRBV20-1 combines with J gene TRBJ2-5, with a weak D call TRBD1 (5 bases). The CDR3 covers 14 residues. In germline, CDR1 is DFQATT, CDR2 SNEGSKA (reference sequence). Trimming shortened V by 3 bases and J by 1 base, and 12 bases separated the two germline ends. The CDR3 reads CSARLTVSQETQYF. Here the CDR3 DNA reads TGCAGTGCTAGGTTGACAGTGTCCCAAGAGACCCAGTACTTC.

Details on this clonotype: It may be a read error: a sequence one base away is much more abundant. No conserved phenylalanine or tryptophan is present at the end of the CDR3, so a read error is the likely explanation. V usage is TRBV12-3 or TRBV12-4 and J usage is TRBJ1-2, with no clear D. Between the trimmed V and J ends, which lost 3 bases and 3 bases, there was a span of 8 bases. There are 13 residues in the CDR3. The CDR3 spells CASSLVPDYGYTV. The CDR3 DNA reads as TGTGCCAGCAGTTTGGTACCCGACTATGGCTACACCGTC.

This clonotype was detected many times. This chain uses TRBV7-8 with TRBJ2-7, with a possible D match to TRBD2 (6 bases). Trimming shortened V by 5 bases and J by 3 bases, and 8 bases separated the two germline ends. Germline-derived CDR1 and CDR2 are SGHVS and FQNEAQ. CDR3 length: 12 amino acids. The CDR3 DNA is TGTGCCAGCAGCGAGGGAGGCTACGAGCAGTACTTC. Its protein product is CASSEGGYEQYF.

This clonotype was picked up many times. This chain links TRBV19 with TRBJ1-1; D is ambiguous. CDR1 LNHDA and CDR2 SQIVND come from the germline V gene (reference sequence). The length of the CDR3 is 13 residues. Trimming removed 3 bases at V and 6 bases at J, with 11 bases between. The CDR3 DNA reads as TGTGCCAGTAGTATCTCCCTCTCGGCTGAAGCTTTCTTT. It codes for CASSISLSAEAFF.

This clonotype was detected ten times or more. This chain uses TRBV4-2 with TRBJ2-4; the D gene is possibly TRBD2 (7 bases). CDR1 and CDR2 (germline): LGHNA, YNFKEQ. Deletions cut 2 bases from V and 6 bases from J, with 11 bases between. The CDR3 loop spans 14 amino acids. CDR3 protein: CASSQRGAVNIQYF. Written as DNA, the CDR3 is TGTGCCAGCAGCCAACGGGGGGCAGTAAACATTCAGTACTTC.

A remark on this clonotype: Since a much larger clone is just one base distant, this may be a read error. V gene TRBV28 combines with J gene TRBJ2-5, with 7 bases matching TRBD2. The CDR3 is 14 residues long. Germline CDR1 is MDHEN and CDR2 is SYDVKM. The DNA of the CDR3 is TGTGTCAGCAGTTTCCAGGGAGGGCGAGAGACCCAGTACTTC. It encodes CVSSFQGGRETQYF.

The table lists this clonotype with many counts. The gene calls are TRBV6-2 or TRBV6-3 and TRBJ2-7; 7 nucleotides line up with TRBD1. Germline loops: CDR1 MNHEY, CDR2 SVGEGT. The CDR3 has 14 residues. The trim removed 2 bases at V and 2 bases at J, leaving 3 bases unmatched. In DNA, the CDR3 is TGTGCCAGCAGTTACACAGGGACAGCCTACGAGCAGTACTTC. This sequence encodes CASSYTGTAYEQYF.

This clonotype turned up a few times. The rearrangement joins TRBV15 to TRBJ1-6; a weak D match, TRBD1 (5 bases). CDR1 is LNHNV, CDR2 YYDKDF, per germline (reference sequence). The CDR3 has 14 residues. Trimming cost V 5 bases and J 6 bases, with 11 bases left between them. The CDR3 loop is CATSPIRVNSPLHF. The CDR3 DNA reads as TGTGCCACCAGCCCCATCAGGGTTAATTCACCCCTCCACTTT. The full variable domain, completed using reference TRBV15 and TRBJ1-6, is DAMVIQNPRYQVTQFGKPVTLSCSQTLNHNVMYWYQQKSSQAPKLLFHYYDKDFNNEADTPDNFQSRRPNTSFCFLDIRSPGLGDTAMYLCATSPIRVNSPLHFGNGTRLTVT.

This clonotype has more than one count but fewer than ten. The gene calls are TRBV10-3 and TRBJ2-5, with D possibly being TRBD2 (6 bases). CDR3 size: 13 residues. Looked up from germline, CDR1 is ENHRY and CDR2 is SYGVKD. Between the trimmed V and J ends, which lost 4 bases and 5 bases, there was a span of 11 bases. CDR3 amino acids: CAISGAEGETQYF. CDR3 DNA sequence: TGTGCCATCAGTGGGGCGGAGGGGGAGACCCAGTACTTC.

This clonotype has at least ten counts. This chain connects TRBV6-2 or TRBV6-3 to TRBJ1-3; D remains ambiguous. The CDR3 has 14 residues. Germline CDR1 and CDR2: MNHEY and SVGEGT. Trimming stripped 10 bases from V and 12 bases from J, with 25 bases between. The CDR3 DNA reads TGTGCCACAGAGATGGACTTTCCGAACGAAGGCATATATTTT. Translating gives CATEMDFPNEGIYF.

This chain connects TRBV12-5 to TRBJ1-1; 8 bases line up with TRBD1. CDR3 size: 15 residues. J was trimmed by 4 bases and V by 1 base; bases with no gene match: 5. CDR1 is LGHNT and CDR2 is FRNRAP in the germline V gene. The CDR3 is CASGLDLGQGTEAFF. The CDR3 region has the DNA TGTGCTAGTGGTTTGGACCTCGGACAGGGCACTGAAGCTTTCTTT.

The V call is TRBV6-5, the J call TRBJ1-1; TRBD1 matches 9 bases. Germline values: CDR1 MNHEY, CDR2 SVGAGI. This CDR3 spans 16 amino acids. J gave up 2 bases and V 4 bases, and 8 bases lay outside the gene matches. This chain's CDR3 is CASSSPQTGGNTEAFF. CDR3 bases: TGTGCCAGCAGTTCACCCCAGACAGGGGGAAACACTGAAGCTTTCTTT.

This clonotype was seen at least ten times. The gene calls are TRBV11-1 and TRBJ2-7, with D unresolved. V shed 5 bases and J shed 5 bases, with 16 bases lying between them. In germline, CDR1 is SGHAT, CDR2 FQDESV (reference sequence). CDR3 length equals 14 residues. As DNA, the CDR3 is TGTGCCAGCAGCCCGACGACAAGTCCCAACGAGCAGTACTTC. It is translated as CASSPTTSPNEQYF.

The rearrangement joins TRBV20-1 to TRBJ1-2; 9 positions agree with TRBD1. Germline CDR1 and CDR2: DFQATT and SNEGSKA (reference sequence). The junction had 8 bases not matched to a gene; V was cut back by 6 bases and J by 6 bases. The CDR3 runs to 13 residues. CDR3 in amino acids: CSAPRQGVDGYTF. CDR3 nucleotide sequence: TGCAGTGCCCCCAGACAGGGGGTCGATGGCTACACCTTC.

This clonotype was recorded many times. This chain uses TRBV9 with TRBJ2-7, with 8 bases fitting TRBD1. Looked up from germline, CDR1 is SGDLS and CDR2 is YYNGEE. V dropped 4 bases and J dropped 3; count of bases not matched to a gene: 12. The CDR3 has 16 residues. DNA of the CDR3: TGTGCCAGCAGCTCCTCTTCAGGGGGCCTATTCTACGAGCAGTACTTC. It specifies CASSSSSGGLFYEQYF.

The sample holds many counts of this clonotype. The chain is built from TRBV2 and TRBJ1-5, with a possible D match to TRBD1 (6 bases). Looked up from germline, CDR1 is SNHLY and CDR2 is FYNNEI. CDR3 length: 14 amino acids. The germline V and J ends were trimmed by 8 bases and 4 bases, with 15 bases remaining between them. The CDR3 DNA reads as TGTGCCAGCGCACTGGGGGCCCCAAATCAGCCCCAGCATTTT. Translation: CASALGAPNQPQHF.

This clonotype was picked up many times. The V gene is TRBV3-1, the J gene TRBJ2-7; TRBD1 might be the D (6 bases). The CDR3 is 18 amino acids. V lost 1 base and J lost 2, with 21 bases in between. CDR1 and CDR2 from the germline V gene are LGHDT and YNNKEL (reference sequence). The CDR3 nucleotides are TGTGCCAGCAGCCAAGTCGGCTGGTCCGGACAGACACCCTACGAGCAGTACTTC. It translates to CASSQVGWSGQTPYEQYF.

This clonotype was seen repeatedly, ten times or more. V is TRBV4-1 and J is TRBJ1-6, with D perhaps matching TRBD1 (5 bases). Germline CDR1 is MGHRA and CDR2 is YSYEKL. The CDR3 covers 16 residues. V shed 3 bases and J shed 7 bases, with 16 bases lying between them. Written as DNA, the CDR3 is TGCGCCAGCAGCCAGCGGGGGGGAGGTATGAATTCACCCCTCCACTTT. Residues: CASSQRGGGMNSPLHF.